This T cell receptor (beta chain) was recorded in a study of T cell repertoires in cytomegalovirus infection. Study background: Matching HLA type, along with CMV infection, was indicated by public TCR beta signatures. Regarding the study as a whole: Carriage of CMV together with the relevant HLA was identifiable through cumulative public TCR beta family frequency.

MiXCR, applied by TCRdb to the reads, yields one record per CDR3 protein. The table shows over 450,000 distinct CDR3 sequences, with 11% occurring only once. This clonotype was found a few times. Its cognate antigen is unknown. V shed 0 bases and J shed 2 bases, with 12 bases lying between them. Per germline, CDR1 SGHRS and CDR2 YFSETQ. CDR3 size: 16 residues. The chain is built from TRBV5-1 and TRBJ2-1; the D is unclear. The sequence was collected from a human donor in good health (CMV status not recorded). Some clones in this sample may be carry-over from other donors' samples. Sequenced sample: PBMCs. The CDR3 here is CASSLVLDGPYNEQFF. CDR3 in DNA: TGCGCCAGCAGCTTGGTACTCGACGGACCCTACAATGAGCAGTTCTTC. The full variable domain, in which reference TRBV5-1 and TRBJ2-1 provide the parts outside the CDR3, is KAGVTQTPRYLIKTRGQQVTLSCSPISGHRSVSWYQQTPGQGLQFLFEYFSETQRNKGNFPGRFSGRQFSNSRSEMNVSTLELGDSALYLCASSLVLDGPYNEQFFGPGTRLTVL.